These 20 T cell receptor beta chains share one sample of origin, sequenced in a study of blood T cell repertoires in COVID-19. This table comes from immunoSEQ multiplex PCR, and its TCRdb copy is limited to in-frame clones, with some not included. The sample lists some 150,000 clones; 75% to 85% were seen once. Sequenced: peripheral blood. The receptors derive from a man between 60 and 75 years old with acute or convalescent COVID-19.

CDR3 region: CASSRSGGRETQYF. Here the CDR3 DNA reads TGCGCCAGCAGTCGGAGCGGGGGGCGGGAGACCCAGTACTTC. The chain has TRBV5-1 and TRBJ2-5; 9 positions match TRBD2. V was pared by 5 bases and J by 5 bases, with 7 bases of the junction left unmatched. The CDR3 consists of 14 residues. CDR1 and CDR2 from the germline V gene are SGHRS and YFSETQ.

This clone has a single count. This chain uses TRBV7-2 with TRBJ1-5; D gene uncertain. The CDR3 has 15 residues. V lost 5 bases and J 4 bases, leaving 15 bases between the germline ends. Germline V lookup: CDR1 SGHTA, CDR2 FQGNSA. For the CDR3, the DNA is TGTGCCAGCAGCGCCGGACGAGGAGGTAATCAGCCCCAGCATTTT. Amino acids: CASSAGRGGNQPQHF.

This chain joins TRBV5-1 and TRBJ2-1; D is perhaps TRBD2 (7 bases). Trimming shortened V by 6 bases and J by 10 bases, and 14 bases separated the two germline ends. The CDR3 consists of 12 residues. The germline V gene encodes CDR1 SGHRS and CDR2 YFSETQ. DNA for the CDR3: TGCGCCAGCAAAGGGGGGGTGAGGGAGCAGTTCTTC. Translating gives CASKGGVREQFF.

The CDR3 DNA reads as TGTGCCAGCAGCGTTGGGCCTTATGGCTACACCTTC. Translating gives CASSVGPYGYTF. The rearrangement uses TRBV9 and TRBJ1-2; D is unresolved. Germline V gene lookup returns CDR1 SGDLS and CDR2 YYNGEE. There are 12 residues in the CDR3. V shed 2 bases and J shed 5 bases, with 7 bases lying between them.

The chain has TRBV5-1 and TRBJ2-3; 11 bases are a match to TRBD2. There are 16 residues in the CDR3. Unmatched junction bases numbered 5, after V lost 0 bases and J lost 5 bases. CDR1 is SGHRS and CDR2 is YFSETQ in the germline V gene. CDR3 DNA: TGCGCCAGCAGCTTGGCCTTACTAGCGGGAGAAGATACGCAGTATTTT. Translation gives CASSLALLAGEDTQYF.

The V gene is TRBV28, the J gene TRBJ2-1; 8 bases align to TRBD1. This CDR3 is 14 amino acids long. J lost 2 bases, V lost 3 bases, and 0 bases had no gene match. The germline V gene encodes CDR1 MDHEN and CDR2 SYDVKM. The CDR3 region is CASSLGQAYNEQFF. The CDR3 DNA is TGTGCCAGCAGTTTGGGACAGGCCTACAATGAGCAGTTCTTC.

The rearrangement joins TRBV20-1 to TRBJ2-7; D may be TRBD2 (5 bases). This CDR3 is built from 11 residues. The germline V and J ends were trimmed by 5 bases and 6 bases, with 11 bases remaining between them. Germline CDR1 is DFQATT and CDR2 is SNEGSKA (reference sequence). The CDR3 loop is CSAEGSSEQYF. CDR3 nucleotides: TGCAGTGCTGAGGGCTCCAGCGAGCAGTACTTC.

The rearrangement joins TRBV4-1 to TRBJ2-7; 7 bases align to TRBD2. Germline values: CDR1 MGHRA, CDR2 YSYEKL. Unmatched junction bases numbered 7, after V lost 0 bases and J lost 2 bases. The CDR3 runs 16 residues. The CDR3 spells CASSQELASQAYEQYF. The CDR3 DNA follows: TGCGCCAGCAGCCAAGAACTAGCGTCTCAAGCCTACGAGCAGTACTTC.

V gene TRBV6-5 combines with J gene TRBJ2-1, with 8 positions matching TRBD1. Germline V gene sequence: CDR1 MNHEY, CDR2 SVGAGI. This CDR3 comprises 15 residues. V lost 2 bases to trimming and J lost 4 bases; unmatched junction nucleotides: 4. CDR3 residues: CASSYGTGSYNEQFF. As DNA, the CDR3 is TGTGCCAGCAGTTACGGGACAGGATCATACAATGAGCAGTTCTTC.

This clone was counted between two and nine times. V is TRBV28 and J is TRBJ2-7; a weak D match, TRBD1 (5 bases). The V gene's germline CDR1 is MDHEN and CDR2 SYDVKM. Trimming took off 6 bases at V and 3 bases at J, with 12 bases between the two ends. The CDR3 totals 13 residues. The CDR3 spells CASSSQGDYEQYF. As DNA, the CDR3 is TGTGCCAGCAGCAGCCAAGGGGACTACGAGCAGTACTTC.

The chain is built from TRBV5-1 and TRBJ2-7; D unclear. Deletions cut 2 bases from V and 3 bases from J, with 12 bases between. CDR1 and CDR2 (germline): SGHRS, YFSETQ. The CDR3 has 14 residues. CDR3 DNA sequence: TGCGCCAGCAGCTTCCGCGCGCGAGACTACGAGCAGTACTTC. This codes for CASSFRARDYEQYF.

The chain combines TRBV7-2 with TRBJ1-5; no definite D call. The V end was cut by 1 base, the J end by 1 base, with 8 bases between. This CDR3 is built from 15 residues. Germline V gene sequence: CDR1 SGHTA, CDR2 FQGNSA. In DNA, the CDR3 is TGTGCCAGCAGCTTAGGGTCCGGGAGCAATCAGCCCCAGCATTTT. It codes for CASSLGSGSNQPQHF.

The chain has TRBV4-3 and TRBJ2-1, with TRBD2 matching over 11 bases. CDR1 is LGHNA and CDR2 is YSLEER in the germline V gene. There are 17 residues in the CDR3. Trimming took 0 bases from V and 7 from J; bases not matched to a gene: 8. CDR3 DNA sequence: TGCGCCAGCAGCCAAGAAGCACTAGCGGGAGTTGGGAATGAGCAGTTCTTC. Residues: CASSQEALAGVGNEQFF.

This clone turned up a few times. This sequence joins TRBV5-6 and TRBJ2-7; the match to TRBD1 covers 8 bases. The germline V gene has CDR1 SGHDT and CDR2 YYEEEE. The CDR3 has 14 amino acids. V gave up 4 bases and J gave up 6 bases; unmatched junction bases: 9. In DNA, the CDR3 is TGTGCCAGCAGCCCGGACAGGGTTGGGGGCGAGCAGTACTTC. This gives the protein CASSPDRVGGEQYF.

J is TRBJ1-6 and V is TRBV6-5, with no clear D. The V end lost 6 bases, the J end lost 7 bases, and 16 bases lay between the germline ends. Germline V gene data show CDR1 as MNHEY and CDR2 as SVGAGI. The CDR3 sequence is 15 residues long. The CDR3 coding sequence is TGTGCCAGCAGAGAGGGCGGGGAAAGGAATTCACCCCTCCACTTT. This gives the protein CASREGGERNSPLHF.

The chain is built from TRBV20-1 and TRBJ1-2; 8 bases map to TRBD1. V shed 3 bases and J 4 bases; nucleotides not matched to a gene: 4. This CDR3 is 13 amino acids long. CDR1 DFQATT and CDR2 SNEGSKA come from the germline V gene (reference sequence). The CDR3 DNA reads TGCAGTGCTAGTGCCGGACAGGGCTATGGCTACACCTTC. This gives the protein CSASAGQGYGYTF.

The chain employs TRBV7-6 and TRBJ2-3, with TRBD2 matching 10 bases. Germline V gene data show CDR1 as SGHVS and CDR2 as FNYEAQ. The length of the CDR3 is 17 residues. With V trimmed by 2 bases and J by 8 bases, 13 bases remained unmatched. CDR3 coding DNA: TGTGCCAGCAGCTTACGATCAGCGGGAGGGCCGGGGGGTACGCAGTATTTT. Protein: CASSLRSAGGPGGTQYF.

The V call is TRBV24-1, the J call TRBJ2-3; TRBD1 aligns across 8 bases. The V and J ends lost 4 bases and 1 base, in that order; junction bases with no gene match: 9. This CDR3 is built from 17 residues. Germline CDR1 and CDR2: KGHDR and SFDVKD. The CDR3 sequence: CATSDHLTGAGTDTQYF. In DNA form, the CDR3 reads TGTGCCACCAGTGACCACCTGACAGGGGCAGGCACAGATACGCAGTATTTT.

The chain is built from TRBV4-1 and TRBJ1-2, with D possibly matching TRBD1 (5 bases). The CDR3 has 16 residues. V lost 1 base, J lost 2 bases, and 14 bases lay in between. Germline CDR1 and CDR2: MGHRA and YSYEKL. CDR3 DNA: TGCGCCAGCAGCCAAGTTGGAACTGGGGGGAACTATGGCTACACCTTC. Translation: CASSQVGTGGNYGYTF.

This clone was recorded only once. The chain is built from TRBV6-6 and TRBJ2-1; D is perhaps TRBD2 (5 bases). V was pared by 6 bases and J by 1 base, with 10 bases between. The germline CDR1 and CDR2 sequences are MNHNY and SVGAGI (reference sequence). There are 14 residues in the CDR3. In DNA form, the CDR3 reads TGTGCCAGCAGGTCTCCGGGGTCCTACAATGAGCAGTTCTTC. Its protein product is CASRSPGSYNEQFF.